These T cell receptor beta chains were read from a single sample in a study of CD8+ T cells in alopecia areata. This table comes from immunoSEQ multiplex PCR, and its TCRdb copy is limited to in-frame clones, with some not included. The sample yields tens of thousands of clones, 45% to 60% seen once. Sequencing input: NKG2D-high CD8+ T cells sorted from blood. All receptors come from a human donor with alopecia areata. Each CDR3 is given with its conserved first and last residue. A D gene is named only where the DNA matches it firmly. Clone size is given for some rows only: seen once, a few or many times, or a class if the clone is expanded.

clone_size	v_call	j_call	d_call	cdr3_aa	cdr3_nt
once	TRBV7-2	TRBJ2-7	TRBD1	CASSLAQGAGEQYF	TGTGCCAGCAGCTTAGCGCAGGGGGCGGGCGAGCAGTACTTC
once	TRBV29-1	TRBJ2-5	TRBD2	CSVGGLGSGQYF	TGCAGCGTGGGGGGGTTAGGGTCCGGGCAGTACTTC
.	TRBV7-9	TRBJ1-1	TRBD1	CASSSSDGKGATEAFF	TGTGCCAGCAGCTCAAGCGATGGGAAGGGGGCAACTGAAGCTTTCTTT
.	TRBV28	TRBJ2-7	TRBD1	CASKTLTGLHEQYF	TGTGCCAGCAAAACCCTGACAGGGCTCCACGAGCAGTACTTC
.	TRBV5-1	TRBJ2-7	TRBD1	CASSSFPGTGGYEQYF	TGCGCCAGCAGCTCGTTCCCCGGGACAGGGGGCTACGAGCAGTACTTC
.	TRBV7-9	TRBJ2-5	.	CASSLGNQETQYF	TGTGCCAGCAGCTTAGGCAATCAAGAGACCCAGTACTTC
.	TRBV29-1	TRBJ2-1	.	CSVVWPIRYNEQFF	TGCAGCGTCGTCTGGCCCATTCGCTACAATGAGCAGTTCTTC
.	TRBV27	TRBJ2-7	TRBD2	CASTRWRGGRAGEQYF	TGTGCCAGCACCCGCTGGAGAGGCGGGAGGGCGGGAGAGCAGTACTTC
.	TRBV5-1	TRBJ2-3	.	CASSTSAEEDTQYF	TGCGCCAGCAGCACCTCAGCTGAAGAAGATACGCAGTATTTT
.	TRBV29-1	TRBJ2-7	TRBD2	CSVTLIGGVVPGLAPREQYF	TGCAGCGTTACACTGATTGGGGGGGTTGTACCGGGACTAGCGCCTCGGGAGCAGTACTTC
once	TRBV5-4	TRBJ2-7	TRBD1	CASSQRQGVWEQYF	TGTGCCAGCAGCCAGAGACAGGGGGTTTGGGAGCAGTACTTC
.	TRBV13	TRBJ1-1	.	CASSFSYDTEAFF	TGTGCCAGCAGCTTTAGTTATGACACTGAAGCTTTCTTT
.	TRBV7-9	TRBJ2-1	.	CASSFSSGSSYNEQFF	TGTGCCAGCAGCTTTTCCAGCGGTAGCTCCTACAATGAGCAGTTCTTC
few	TRBV28	TRBJ2-1	TRBD1	CASTLSARGRRVGGKAQFF	TGTGCCAGCACCTTATCGGCCAGGGGGCGCAGGGTCGGCGGGAAGGCGCAGTTCTTC
once	TRBV5-4	TRBJ2-6	.	CASSLEGTGANVLTF	TGTGCCAGCAGCTTGGAAGGTACCGGGGCCAACGTCCTGACTTTC
.	TRBV27	TRBJ1-6	TRBD1	CASSSPTGANSPLHF	TGTGCCAGCAGTTCCCCGACAGGGGCTAATTCACCCCTCCACTTT
.	TRBV9	TRBJ2-3	.	CASSSRPGSSTDTQYF	TGTGCCAGCAGCTCCCGGCCCGGTTCTAGCACAGATACGCAGTATTTT
.	TRBV9	TRBJ2-1	.	CASSVGSLSYNEQFF	TGTGCCAGCAGCGTTGGGAGTCTGTCCTACAATGAGCAGTTCTTC
.	TRBV29-1	TRBJ2-3	.	CSAEGPTSKEEYF	TGCAGCGCTGAAGGTCCCACGTCTAAAGAGGAGTATTTT
.	TRBV27	TRBJ1-3	.	CASSPDPGGSRNTIYF	TGTGCCAGCAGTCCCGATCCCGGGGGCAGTAGAAACACCATATATTTT
.	TRBV7-8	TRBJ1-2	.	CASSFLGGYTF	TGTGCCAGCAGCTTTTTAGGTGGCTACACCTTC
few	TRBV29-1	TRBJ2-7	.	CSASRAGPYEQYF	TGCAGCGCTTCAAGGGCGGGACCCTACGAGCAGTACTTC
.	TRBV9	TRBJ2-3	TRBD1	CASSVQGAGTDTQYF	TGTGCCAGCAGCGTACAGGGGGCCGGCACAGATACGCAGTATTTT
once	TRBV7-9	TRBJ2-7	.	CASSLGRLPTYEQYF	TGTGCCAGCAGCTTAGGGAGACTTCCAACCTACGAGCAGTACTTC
many	TRBV7-6	TRBJ2-7	TRBD2	CASSPRTSGSSYEQYF	TGTGCCAGCAGCCCGCGGACTAGCGGGAGTAGTTACGAGCAGTACTTC
.	TRBV7-9	TRBJ2-4	.	CASSPIGDRNIQYF	TGTGCCAGCAGCCCCATTGGCGACAGGAACATTCAGTACTTC
.	TRBV4-1	TRBJ2-4	.	CASSPGSGQAKNIQYF	TGCGCCAGCAGCCCCGGTTCCGGCCAAGCCAAAAACATTCAGTACTTC
.	TRBV9	TRBJ1-1	TRBD1	CASSVGTGSNTEAFF	TGTGCCAGCAGCGTCGGGACAGGGTCGAACACTGAAGCTTTCTTT
.	TRBV7-8	TRBJ2-2	TRBD2	CASSLYSGLAVNTGELFF	TGTGCCAGCAGCTTATACTCTGGGCTAGCGGTGAACACCGGGGAGCTGTTTTTT
.	TRBV27	TRBJ1-5	.	CASSQRNRPQHF	TGTGCCAGCTCGCAGCGCAATCGGCCCCAGCATTTT
.	TRBV28	TRBJ2-1	TRBD2	CASNLAGGESNEQFF	TGTGCCAGCAACTTAGCGGGAGGAGAAAGTAATGAGCAGTTCTTC
.	TRBV7-2	TRBJ2-5	.	CASSRRGETQYF	TGTGCCAGCAGCCGCAGGGGAGAGACCCAGTACTTC
.	TRBV7-8	TRBJ2-5	TRBD2	CASSLRRRAGGGETQYF	TGTGCCAGCAGCTTGCGAAGACGGGCGGGAGGTGGTGAGACCCAGTACTTC
.	TRBV27	TRBJ2-3	.	CASTWAGTQYF	TGTGCCAGCACCTGGGCAGGGACGCAGTATTTT
.	TRBV28	TRBJ2-3	.	CASKAGAAFTDTQYF	TGTGCCAGCAAGGCAGGGGCAGCCTTCACAGATACGCAGTATTTT
.	TRBV7-8	TRBJ2-3	.	CASSLTRRTDTQYF	TGTGCCAGCAGCCTGACTAGACGCACAGATACGCAGTATTTT
.	TRBV4-1	TRBJ2-5	TRBD2	CASSPPGGRETQYF	TGCGCCAGCAGCCCGCCTGGCGGGAGAGAGACCCAGTACTTC